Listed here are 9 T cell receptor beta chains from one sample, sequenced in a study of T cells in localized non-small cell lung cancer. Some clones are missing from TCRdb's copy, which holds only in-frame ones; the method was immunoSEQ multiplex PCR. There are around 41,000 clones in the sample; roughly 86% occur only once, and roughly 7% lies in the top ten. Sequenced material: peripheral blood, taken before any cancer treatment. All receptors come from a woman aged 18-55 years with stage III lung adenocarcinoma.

CDR3 sequence reads: CASRIRTAYGYTF. In DNA form, the CDR3 reads TGTGCCAGCAGAATTCGGACGGCCTATGGCTACACCTTC. The chain is built from TRBV25-1 and TRBJ1-2; D gene unclear. Germline lookup yields CDR1 MGHDK and CDR2 SYGVNS. V was trimmed by 6 bases and J by 4 bases, leaving 12 bases between them. The length of the CDR3 is 13 residues.

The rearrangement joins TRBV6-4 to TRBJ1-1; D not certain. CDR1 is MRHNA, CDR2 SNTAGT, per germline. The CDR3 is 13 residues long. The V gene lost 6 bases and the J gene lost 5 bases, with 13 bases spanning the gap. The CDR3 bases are TGTGCCAGCAGCGTCGGTCAAGGGACTGAAGCTTTCTTT. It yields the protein CASSVGQGTEAFF.

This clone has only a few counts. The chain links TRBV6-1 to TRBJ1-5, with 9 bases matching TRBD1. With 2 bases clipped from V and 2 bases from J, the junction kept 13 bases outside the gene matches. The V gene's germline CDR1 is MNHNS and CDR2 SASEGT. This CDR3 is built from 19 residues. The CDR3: CASSEWTGVVLFGNQPQHF. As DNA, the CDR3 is TGTGCCAGCAGTGAATGGACAGGGGTGGTCCTGTTTGGCAATCAGCCCCAGCATTTT.

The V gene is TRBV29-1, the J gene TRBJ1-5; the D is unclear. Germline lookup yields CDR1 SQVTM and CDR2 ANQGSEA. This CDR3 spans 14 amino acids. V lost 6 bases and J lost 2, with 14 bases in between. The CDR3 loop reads CSVAGPGGNQPQHF. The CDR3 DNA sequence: TGCAGCGTGGCAGGCCCCGGAGGCAATCAGCCCCAGCATTTT. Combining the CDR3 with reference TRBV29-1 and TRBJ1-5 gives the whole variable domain SAVISQKPSRDICQRGTSLTIQCQVDSQVTMMFWYRQQPGQSLTLIATANQGSEATYESGFVIDKFPISRPNLTFSTLTVSNMSPEDSSIYLCSVAGPGGNQPQHFGDGTRLSIL.

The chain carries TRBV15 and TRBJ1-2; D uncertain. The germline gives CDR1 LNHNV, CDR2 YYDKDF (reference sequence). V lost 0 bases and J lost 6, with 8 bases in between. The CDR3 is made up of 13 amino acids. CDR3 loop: CATSRDYTDGYTF. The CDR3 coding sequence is TGTGCCACCAGCAGAGATTACACAGATGGCTACACCTTC. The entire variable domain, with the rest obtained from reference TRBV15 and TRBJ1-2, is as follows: DAMVIQNPRYQVTQFGKPVTLSCSQTLNHNVMYWYQQKSSQAPKLLFHYYDKDFNNEADTPDNFQSRRPNTSFCFLDIRSPGLGDTAMYLCATSRDYTDGYTFGSGTRLTVV.

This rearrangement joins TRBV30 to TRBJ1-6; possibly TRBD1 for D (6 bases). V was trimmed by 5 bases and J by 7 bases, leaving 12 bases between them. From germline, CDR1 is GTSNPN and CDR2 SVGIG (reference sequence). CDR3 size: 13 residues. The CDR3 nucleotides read TGTGCCTGGGTAGCAGGGACAAATTCACCCCTCCACTTT. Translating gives CAWVAGTNSPLHF.

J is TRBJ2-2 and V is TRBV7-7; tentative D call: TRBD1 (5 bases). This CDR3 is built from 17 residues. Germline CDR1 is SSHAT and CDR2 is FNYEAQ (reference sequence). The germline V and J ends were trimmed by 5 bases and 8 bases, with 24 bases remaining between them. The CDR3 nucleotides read TGTGCCAGCAGCCCAACTTCAGGACAAGGTGTTCCGGGGGAGCTGTTTTTT. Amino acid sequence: CASSPTSGQGVPGELFF.

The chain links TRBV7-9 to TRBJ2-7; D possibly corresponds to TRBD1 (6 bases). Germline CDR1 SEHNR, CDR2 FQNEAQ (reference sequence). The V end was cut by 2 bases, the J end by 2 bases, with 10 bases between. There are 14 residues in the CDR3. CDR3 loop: CASSLQGRPYEQYF. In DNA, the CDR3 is TGTGCCAGCAGCTTACAGGGGCGCCCCTACGAGCAGTACTTC.

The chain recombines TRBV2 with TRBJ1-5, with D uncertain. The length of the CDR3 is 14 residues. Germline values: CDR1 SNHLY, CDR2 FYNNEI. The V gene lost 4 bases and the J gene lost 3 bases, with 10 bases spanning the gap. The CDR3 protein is CASSVTGDNQPQHF. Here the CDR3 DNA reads TGTGCCAGCAGTGTTACCGGGGACAATCAGCCCCAGCATTTT.